This record covers a single TCR beta chain. Its cognate antigen is unknown. Assay used: immunoSEQ multiplex PCR; TCRdb lists only in-frame clones, some missing. The table shows roughly 58,000 clones, with more than 65% occurring only once. The sample is drawn from a study of OX40 agonist ivuxolimab in advanced cancers. As for the study in general: Every 2 weeks, patients got intravenous ivuxolimab at one of six dose levels (0.01-10 mg/kg).

V was shortened by 1 base and J by 1 base, with 5 bases between the two germline ends. CDR1 and CDR2 (germline): SGHTA, FQGTGA. The CDR3 contains 14 residues. General observations from the study: The authors did not determine the antigen specificity of the expanded peripheral T cells.

The genes are TRBV7-3 and TRBJ2-1; no reliable D call. The sample was CD4+ or CD8+ T cells sorted from blood, taken in a trial of the OX40 agonist ivuxolimab. This TCR came from an adult with an advanced solid tumor such as melanoma, head and neck, liver or kidney cancer. CDR3 sequence reads: CASSLRGSYNEQFF. The DNA of the CDR3 is TGTGCCAGCAGCTTAAGGGGTTCCTACAATGAGCAGTTCTTC.